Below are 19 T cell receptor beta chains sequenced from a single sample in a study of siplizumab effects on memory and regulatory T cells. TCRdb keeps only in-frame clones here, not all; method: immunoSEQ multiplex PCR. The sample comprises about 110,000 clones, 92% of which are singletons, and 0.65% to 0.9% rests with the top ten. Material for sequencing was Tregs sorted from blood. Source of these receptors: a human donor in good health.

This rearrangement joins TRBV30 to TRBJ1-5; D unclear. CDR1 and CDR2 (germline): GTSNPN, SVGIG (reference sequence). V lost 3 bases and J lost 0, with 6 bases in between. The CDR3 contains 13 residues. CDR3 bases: TGTGCCTGGAGAGCAGGTAGCAATCAGCCCCAGCATTTT. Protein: CAWRAGSNQPQHF.

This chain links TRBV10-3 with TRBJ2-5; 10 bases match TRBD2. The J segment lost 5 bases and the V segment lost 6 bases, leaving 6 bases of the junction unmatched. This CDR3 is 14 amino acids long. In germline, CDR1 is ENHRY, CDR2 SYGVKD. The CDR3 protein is CAIRAGGPIETQYF. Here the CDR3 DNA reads TGTGCCATCAGAGCGGGAGGGCCAATTGAGACCCAGTACTTC.

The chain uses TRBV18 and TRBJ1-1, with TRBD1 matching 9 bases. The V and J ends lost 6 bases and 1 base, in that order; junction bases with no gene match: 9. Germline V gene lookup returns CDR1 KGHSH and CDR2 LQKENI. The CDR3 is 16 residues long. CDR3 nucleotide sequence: TGTGCCAGCTCTTGGGACAGGGAGTTTTCGAACACTGAAGCTTTCTTT. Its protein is CASSWDREFSNTEAFF.

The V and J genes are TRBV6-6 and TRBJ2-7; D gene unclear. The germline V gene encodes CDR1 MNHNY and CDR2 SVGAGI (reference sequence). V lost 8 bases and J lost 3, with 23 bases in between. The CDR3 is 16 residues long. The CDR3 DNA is TGTGCCAGCTCCGGGTCCCTCTCCTTATCGGGCTACGAGCAGTACTTC. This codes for CASSGSLSLSGYEQYF.

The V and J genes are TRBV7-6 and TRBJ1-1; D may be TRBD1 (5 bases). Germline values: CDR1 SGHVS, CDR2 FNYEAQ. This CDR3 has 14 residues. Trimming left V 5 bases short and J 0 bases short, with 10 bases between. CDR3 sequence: CASSPYRMNTEAFF. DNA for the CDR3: TGTGCCAGCAGCCCCTACAGGATGAACACTGAAGCTTTCTTT. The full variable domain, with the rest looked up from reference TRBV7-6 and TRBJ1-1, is GAGVSQSPRYKVTKRGQDVALRCDPISGHVSLYWYRQALGQGPEFLTYFNYEAQQDKSGLPNDRFSAERPEGSISTLTIQRTEQRDSAMYRCASSPYRMNTEAFFGQGTRLTVV.

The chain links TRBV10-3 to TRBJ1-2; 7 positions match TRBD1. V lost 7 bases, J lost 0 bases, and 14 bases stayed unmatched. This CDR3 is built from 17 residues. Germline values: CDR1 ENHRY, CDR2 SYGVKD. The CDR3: CAINNRDRNNANYGYTF. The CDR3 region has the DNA TGTGCCATCAATAACCGGGACAGAAATAATGCTAACTATGGCTACACCTTC.

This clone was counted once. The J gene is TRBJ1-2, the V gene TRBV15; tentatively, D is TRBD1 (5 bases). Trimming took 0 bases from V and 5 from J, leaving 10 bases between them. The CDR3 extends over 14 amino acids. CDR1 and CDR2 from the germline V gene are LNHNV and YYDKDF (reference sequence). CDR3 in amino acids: CATSRDGRGYGYTF. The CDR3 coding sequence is TGTGCCACCAGCAGAGACGGCCGGGGGTATGGCTACACCTTC.

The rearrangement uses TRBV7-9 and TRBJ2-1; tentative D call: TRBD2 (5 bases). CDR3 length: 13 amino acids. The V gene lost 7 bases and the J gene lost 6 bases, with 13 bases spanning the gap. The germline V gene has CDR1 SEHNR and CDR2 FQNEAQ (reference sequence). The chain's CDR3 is CASTPVRGNEQFF. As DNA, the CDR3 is TGTGCCAGCACCCCCGTTCGGGGCAATGAGCAGTTCTTC.

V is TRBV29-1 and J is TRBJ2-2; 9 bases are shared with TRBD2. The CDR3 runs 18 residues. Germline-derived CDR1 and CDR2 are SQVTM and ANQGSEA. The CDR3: CSALGSGSHRANTGELFF. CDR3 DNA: TGCAGTGCTCTGGGTAGCGGGAGTCATAGGGCGAACACCGGGGAGCTGTTTTTT.

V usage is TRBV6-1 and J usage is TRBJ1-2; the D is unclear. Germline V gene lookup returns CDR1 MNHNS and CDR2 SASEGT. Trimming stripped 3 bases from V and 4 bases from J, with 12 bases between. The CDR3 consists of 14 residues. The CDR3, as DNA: TGTGCCAGCAGTGATGTTCTCCACGCCTATGGCTACACCTTC. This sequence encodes CASSDVLHAYGYTF.

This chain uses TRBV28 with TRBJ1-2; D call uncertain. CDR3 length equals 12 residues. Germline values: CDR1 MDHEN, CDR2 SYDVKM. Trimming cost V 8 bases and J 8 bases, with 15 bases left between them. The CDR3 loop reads CASPKGREGYTF. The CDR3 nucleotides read TGTGCCAGCCCTAAGGGCAGAGAAGGCTACACCTTC.

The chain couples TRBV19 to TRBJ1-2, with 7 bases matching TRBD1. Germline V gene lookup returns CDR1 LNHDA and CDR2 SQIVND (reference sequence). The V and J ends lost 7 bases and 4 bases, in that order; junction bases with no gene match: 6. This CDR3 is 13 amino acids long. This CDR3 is CASNSGQIYGYTF. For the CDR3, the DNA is TGTGCCAGTAATTCGGGACAGATCTATGGCTACACCTTC.

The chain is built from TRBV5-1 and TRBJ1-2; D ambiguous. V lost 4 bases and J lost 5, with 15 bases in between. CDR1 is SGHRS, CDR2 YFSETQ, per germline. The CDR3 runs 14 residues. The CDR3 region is CASSPARAIYGYTF. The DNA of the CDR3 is TGCGCCAGCAGCCCGGCCCGGGCCATTTATGGCTACACCTTC. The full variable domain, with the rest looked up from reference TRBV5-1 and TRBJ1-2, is KAGVTQTPRYLIKTRGQQVTLSCSPISGHRSVSWYQQTPGQGLQFLFEYFSETQRNKGNFPGRFSGRQFSNSRSEMNVSTLELGDSALYLCASSPARAIYGYTFGSGTRLTVV.

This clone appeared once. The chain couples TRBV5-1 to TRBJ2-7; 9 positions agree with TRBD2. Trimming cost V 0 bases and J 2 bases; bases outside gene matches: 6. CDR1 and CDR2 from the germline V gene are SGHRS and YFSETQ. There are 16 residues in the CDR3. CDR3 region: CASSLVSGGGPYEQYF. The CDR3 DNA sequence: TGCGCCAGCAGCTTGGTTAGCGGGGGCGGACCCTACGAGCAGTACTTC.

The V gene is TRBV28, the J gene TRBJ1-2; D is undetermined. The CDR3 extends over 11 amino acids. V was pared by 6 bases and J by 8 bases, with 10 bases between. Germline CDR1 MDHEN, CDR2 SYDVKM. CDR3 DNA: TGTGCCAGCAGCCCACGATTAGGCTACACCTTC. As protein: CASSPRLGYTF.

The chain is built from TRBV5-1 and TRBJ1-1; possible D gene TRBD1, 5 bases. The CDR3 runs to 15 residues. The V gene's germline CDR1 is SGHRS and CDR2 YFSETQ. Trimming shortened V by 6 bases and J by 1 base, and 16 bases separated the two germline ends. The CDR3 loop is CASTAKGRENTEAFF. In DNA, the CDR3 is TGCGCCAGCACCGCCAAGGGGCGGGAGAACACTGAAGCTTTCTTT.

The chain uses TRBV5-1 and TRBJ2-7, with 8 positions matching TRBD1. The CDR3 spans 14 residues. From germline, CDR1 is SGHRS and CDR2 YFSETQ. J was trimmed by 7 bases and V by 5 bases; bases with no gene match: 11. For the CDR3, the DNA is TGCGCCAGCAGTTTCACAGGGGGTTCTTGGGAGCAGTACTTC. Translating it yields CASSFTGGSWEQYF.

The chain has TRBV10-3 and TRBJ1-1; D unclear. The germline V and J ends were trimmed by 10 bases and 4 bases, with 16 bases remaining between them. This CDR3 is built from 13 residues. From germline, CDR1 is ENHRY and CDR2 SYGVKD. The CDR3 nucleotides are TGTGCCAGCTCGCACGGGGAAGGCACTGAAGCTTTCTTT. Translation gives CASSHGEGTEAFF.

The CDR3 coding sequence is TGTGCCAGCAGTTCCCGTCCAGGGGGCATAGACACTGAAGCTTTCTTT. Protein product: CASSSRPGGIDTEAFF. The chain is built from TRBV6-5 and TRBJ1-1, with 8 bases that match TRBD1. Unmatched junction bases numbered 10, after V lost 4 bases and J lost 3 bases. Germline CDR1 reads MNHEY; CDR2 reads SVGAGI. The CDR3 runs 16 residues.